This is a list of T cell receptor beta chains from one sample in a study of cytomegalovirus exposure and HLA in healthy donors. Produced via immunoSEQ multiplex PCR; TCRdb's table is partial and in-frame only. Of tens of thousands of clones listed, less than 80% are singletons. Sequencing was done on a sample of PBMCs. All receptors derive from a woman in her 50s in good health and CMV-seronegative. The CDR3 runs from the conserved cysteine through the conserved F or W. The order of the fields is V gene, D gene, J gene, clone size, CDR3 DNA, CDR3 protein. A D gene is named only where the DNA matches it firmly. Clone size is stated in some rows and not others, as once, few, many or a class when expanded.

V: TRBV5-1; D: TRBD1; J: TRBJ2-7; size: .; DNA: TGCGCCAGCAGCTTGGCCGGCAGGACAGGGGACGAGCAGTACTTC; CDR3: CASSLAGRTGDEQYF
V: TRBV7-9; D: .; J: TRBJ1-4; size: .; DNA: TGTGCCAGCACCACTTATTTGTCCAGGGGTGAAAAACTGTTTTTT; CDR3: CASTTYLSRGEKLFF
V: TRBV10-1; D: TRBD2; J: TRBJ2-1; size: .; DNA: TGCGCCAGCAGCCCCGGGACTAGCGGTTACTACAATGAGCAGTTCTTC; CDR3: CASSPGTSGYYNEQFF
V: TRBV6-6; D: TRBD2; J: TRBJ2-7; size: few; DNA: TGTGCCAGCAGTTACGCGACTAGCAGCTCGCAGTACTTC; CDR3: CASSYATSSSQYF
V: TRBV6-6; D: .; J: TRBJ1-5; size: .; DNA: TGTGCCAGCAGTTACTCGACACGGGGGCAGCCCCAGCATTTT; CDR3: CASSYSTRGQPQHF
V: TRBV19; D: .; J: TRBJ2-1; size: .; DNA: TGTGCCAGTAGTCAAAATTATTTCGGGAATGAGCAGTTCTTC; CDR3: CASSQNYFGNEQFF
V: TRBV12-5; D: TRBD1; J: TRBJ2-7; size: .; DNA: TGTGCTAGTGGTTTTGGACAGGGGGGCTCCTACGAGCAGTACTTC; CDR3: CASGFGQGGSYEQYF
V: TRBV28; D: TRBD1; J: TRBJ1-1; size: .; DNA: TGTGCCAGCAGTTTAAGCAACCCAGGGGGTAGCTACGTTGCTTTCTTT; CDR3: CASSLSNPGGSYVAFF
V: TRBV27; D: .; J: TRBJ1-4; size: few; DNA: TGTGCCAGCAGTTTATCGGGACTGAATGAAAAACTGTTTTTT; CDR3: CASSLSGLNEKLFF
V: TRBV6-6; D: TRBD1; J: TRBJ2-6; size: .; DNA: TGTGCCAGCAGTTGGGGACAGCCTTCAGGGGCCAACGTCCTGACTTTC; CDR3: CASSWGQPSGANVLTF
V: TRBV29-1; D: .; J: TRBJ1-5; size: .; DNA: TGCAGCGTGACAGTTAATAGCAATCAGCCCCAGCATTTT; CDR3: CSVTVNSNQPQHF
V: TRBV5-1; D: .; J: TRBJ1-5; size: .; DNA: TGCGCCAGCAGCTTGAACCCGGGCGGGAATCAGCCCCAGCATTTT; CDR3: CASSLNPGGNQPQHF
V: TRBV27; D: .; J: TRBJ2-4; size: once; DNA: TGTGCCAGCAGACCTACAGGCTCCAAAAACATTCAGTACTTC; CDR3: CASRPTGSKNIQYF
V: TRBV29-1; D: TRBD2; J: TRBJ2-1; size: .; DNA: TGCAGCGTTGTCGGGGGGACTAGCGGGAACTACAATGAGCAGTTCTTC; CDR3: CSVVGGTSGNYNEQFF
V: TRBV14; D: .; J: TRBJ1-1; size: .; DNA: TGTGCCAGCAGCCAAGATTTCGGGGGCACTGAAGCTTTCTTT; CDR3: CASSQDFGGTEAFF
V: TRBV19; D: .; J: TRBJ2-5; size: few; DNA: TGTGCCAGTAGTGGTCGGGACTCCCGGTTCCTCAAGTACTTC; CDR3: CASSGRDSRFLKYF
V: TRBV15; D: .; J: TRBJ2-7; size: .; DNA: TGTGCCACCAGCAGAGATTCCGCCGGGGGGCTTGAGCAGTACTTC; CDR3: CATSRDSAGGLEQYF
V: TRBV2; D: TRBD1; J: TRBJ2-7; size: .; DNA: TGTGCCAGCAGTCTTCCGGGACAGGGGATCTACGAGCAGTACTTC; CDR3: CASSLPGQGIYEQYF
V: TRBV29-1; D: .; J: TRBJ1-1; size: .; DNA: TGCAGCGTTGAGACTGGGAGCACTGAAGCTTTCTTT; CDR3: CSVETGSTEAFF
V: TRBV6-4; D: .; J: TRBJ2-5; size: once; DNA: TGTGCCAGCAGAGGAAGAACAGACCAAGAGACCCAGTACTTC; CDR3: CASRGRTDQETQYF
V: TRBV4-2; D: TRBD1; J: TRBJ1-5; size: .; DNA: TGTGCCAGCAGCCAGGGACAGGGGGCCGTTAGCAATCAGCCCCAGCATTTT; CDR3: CASSQGQGAVSNQPQHF
V: TRBV27; D: TRBD1; J: TRBJ1-6; size: few; DNA: TGTGCCAGCAGTTTATCTCCTGGGACAGGGATCCCACCCCTCCACTTT; CDR3: CASSLSPGTGIPPLHF
V: TRBV28; D: TRBD1; J: TRBJ1-1; size: .; DNA: TGTGCCAGCAGCACGACAGGGAGGTTTATCGCTGAAGCTTTCTTT; CDR3: CASSTTGRFIAEAFF
V: TRBV5-1; D: TRBD1; J: TRBJ2-7; size: .; DNA: TGCGCCAGTCAACCGGGACAGGGGGTCTACGAGCAGTACTTC; CDR3: CASQPGQGVYEQYF
V: TRBV5-1; D: .; J: TRBJ1-1; size: .; DNA: TGCGCCAGCAGCTTTTCTCCTCCCTGGAACACTGAAGCTTTCTTT; CDR3: CASSFSPPWNTEAFF
V: TRBV6-1; D: .; J: TRBJ1-6; size: .; DNA: TGTGCCAGCGCACCCGGTTTCTATAATTCACCCCTCCACTTT; CDR3: CASAPGFYNSPLHF
V: TRBV10-1; D: TRBD2; J: TRBJ2-1; size: .; DNA: TGCGCCAGCAGGGACCTACTAGCGGGAGAGGGGGCCCCCTACTCGGAGCAGTTCTTC; CDR3: CASRDLLAGEGAPYSEQFF
V: TRBV29-1; D: TRBD1; J: TRBJ2-5; size: .; DNA: TGCAGCGTTGCCCGGCAGGGGGTGGTACAAGAGACCCAGTACTTC; CDR3: CSVARQGVVQETQYF
V: TRBV30; D: TRBD1; J: TRBJ1-5; size: .; DNA: TGTGCCTGGAATCGACAGGGGGGACAGCCCCAGCATTTT; CDR3: CAWNRQGGQPQHF
V: TRBV6-5; D: .; J: TRBJ1-1; size: few; DNA: TGTGCCAGCGCGCGCCGGTTCGACACTGAAGCTTTCTTT; CDR3: CASARRFDTEAFF
V: TRBV30; D: .; J: TRBJ1-4; size: .; DNA: TGTGCCTGGAGTGTACGGGGAAGGAAGGGTGAAAAACTGTTTTTT; CDR3: CAWSVRGRKGEKLFF
V: TRBV5-4; D: TRBD2; J: TRBJ2-7; size: .; DNA: TGTGCCAGCAGCCCGGGCGGGCGGGGGTACTCCTACGAGCAGTACTTC; CDR3: CASSPGGRGYSYEQYF
V: TRBV5-1; D: .; J: TRBJ2-1; size: .; DNA: TGCGCCAGCAGCTTGGCTCTGGGGGCCACCTACAATGAGCAGTTCTTC; CDR3: CASSLALGATYNEQFF
V: TRBV5-6; D: .; J: TRBJ1-2; size: .; DNA: TGTGCCAGCAGCTTGGCCCCTACGAGGGATAACTATGGCTACACCTTC; CDR3: CASSLAPTRDNYGYTF
V: TRBV11-2; D: TRBD1; J: TRBJ1-2; size: .; DNA: TGTGCCAGCAGCCGGACAGGTTTGGCGCCTAATGGCTACACCTTC; CDR3: CASSRTGLAPNGYTF
V: TRBV4-3; D: .; J: TRBJ2-5; size: few; DNA: TGCGCCAGCAGCCAAGGCAATGAGGAGAGCCAGTACTTC; CDR3: CASSQGNEESQYF
V: TRBV12-5; D: TRBD1; J: TRBJ2-7; size: few; DNA: TGTGCTAGTGGTCCCCGGGCAGGGGGCCTCGAGCAGTACTTC; CDR3: CASGPRAGGLEQYF
V: TRBV28; D: .; J: TRBJ2-5; size: .; DNA: TGTGCCAGCTCCGGGAATACGGAGACCCAGTACTTC; CDR3: CASSGNTETQYF
V: TRBV19; D: TRBD2; J: TRBJ2-1; size: .; DNA: TGTGCCAGTAGTATGATCGGCGGTAGCGGGAGGGCCTCGCAGTTCTTC; CDR3: CASSMIGGSGRASQFF
V: TRBV2; D: .; J: TRBJ1-5; size: .; DNA: TGTGCCAGCAGGCCACAGGGAACTCAGCCCCAGCATTTT; CDR3: CASRPQGTQPQHF